These 28 T cell receptor beta chains were sequenced from one sample in a study of T-cell reconstitution after alpha-beta-depleted transplantation in children. Unique molecular identifiers were incorporated when the TCRbeta library was constructed. TCRdb analysed the PCR reads with MiXCR anew, one entry per CDR3 protein. The sample carries some 72,000 distinct CDR3 sequences, around 7.9% recorded once. The sequencing here drew on PBMCs from the stem cell graft donor, taken from the stem cell graft. The receptors were gathered from a human donor who donated a stem cell graft to a child with acute lymphoblastic leukemia.

This clonotype was detected a few times. This sequence joins TRBV12-5 and TRBJ2-7; D is undetermined. This CDR3 has 14 amino acids. The V end was cut by 2 bases, the J end by 6 bases, with 14 bases between. Germline CDR1 reads LGHNT; CDR2 reads FRNRAP. The CDR3 is CASGLWGSLLEQYF. The CDR3 DNA sequence: TGTGCTAGTGGTTTGTGGGGTTCTCTGCTCGAGCAGTACTTC.

The chain has TRBV12-3 or TRBV12-4 and TRBJ2-3; D uncertain. CDR3 length: 15 residues. Trimming removed 5 bases at V and 0 bases at J, with 12 bases between. CDR3 loop: CASSRTQDSTDTQYF. The CDR3 DNA reads TGTGCCAGCAGTCGAACCCAAGACAGCACAGATACGCAGTATTTT.

V gene TRBV6-1 combines with J gene TRBJ1-6, with 7 bases matching TRBD1. The germline V gene has CDR1 MNHNS and CDR2 SASEGT. V gave up 6 bases and J gave up 7 bases; unmatched junction bases: 6. This CDR3 has 14 residues. CDR3 region: CASRDRSTNSPLHF. For the CDR3, the DNA is TGTGCCAGCAGGGACAGGTCTACCAATTCACCCCTCCACTTT.

About this clonotype: This could be a read error, since a much larger clone is one nucleotide away. V usage is TRBV18 and J usage is TRBJ2-7, with TRBD1 matching over 7 bases. The CDR3 covers 14 residues. CDR1 is KGHSH and CDR2 is LQKENI in the germline V gene. With V trimmed by 4 bases and J by 2 bases, 5 bases remained unmatched. The CDR3 loop is CASSHGQVPYEQYF. The CDR3 nucleotides are TGTGCCAGCTCACACGGACAGGTGCCCTACGAGCAGTACTTC.

The V call is TRBV11-2, the J call TRBJ2-6; D not resolved. CDR3 length equals 16 residues. CDR1 and CDR2 from the germline V gene are SGHAT and FQNNGV. Trimming stripped 4 bases from V and 4 bases from J, with 14 bases between. The CDR3 DNA is TGTGCCAGCAGCTCGGGTCCTAGTTCGGGGGCCAACGTCCTGACTTTC. Its protein product is CASSSGPSSGANVLTF.

The table lists this clonotype with many counts. This chain's CDR3 is CASSQEIPAGNSYEQYF. As DNA, the CDR3 is TGTGCCAGCAGCCAAGAAATCCCAGCGGGGAATTCCTACGAGCAGTACTTC. The chain employs TRBV3-1 and TRBJ2-7, with TRBD2 matching over 7 bases. V dropped 0 bases and J dropped 1; count of bases not matched to a gene: 9. Germline CDR1 is LGHDT and CDR2 is YNNKEL (reference sequence). The CDR3 runs 17 residues.

This clonotype has a count of ten or more. The chain couples TRBV7-2 to TRBJ2-1; TRBD2 matches 12 bases. CDR1 SGHTA and CDR2 FQGNSA come from the germline V gene. The CDR3 extends over 15 amino acids. Germline trimming cut 2 bases from V and 8 bases from J; bases unmatched to any gene: 4. This CDR3 reads CASSLKTSGRDEQFF. Written as DNA, the CDR3 is TGTGCCAGCAGCTTAAAGACTAGCGGGAGAGATGAGCAGTTCTTC.

This clonotype was recorded many times. The chain combines TRBV7-2 with TRBJ1-2, with D tentatively TRBD1 (6 bases). Trimming left V 1 base short and J 8 bases short, with 14 bases between. The CDR3 is made up of 14 amino acids. The germline CDR1 and CDR2 sequences are SGHTA and FQGNSA. CDR3 DNA: TGTGCCAGCAGCTTAGGGGCCAACAGGGAAGGCTACACCTTC. Protein sequence: CASSLGANREGYTF.

This clonotype has a count of ten or more. The V and J genes are TRBV5-6 and TRBJ2-1; weak D call: TRBD2 (6 bases). CDR1 SGHDT and CDR2 YYEEEE come from the germline V gene. The length of the CDR3 is 15 residues. Trimming left V 2 bases short and J 7 bases short, with 16 bases between. The CDR3 bases are TGTGCCAGCAGCTTCGGGAGAATATGGAGAAATGAGCAGTTCTTC. Amino acid sequence: CASSFGRIWRNEQFF.

The CDR3 loop is CASSYGTGGRYTF. DNA for the CDR3: TGTGCCAGCAGTTACGGGACAGGGGGCCGCTACACCTTC. The V and J genes are TRBV6-6 and TRBJ1-2; TRBD1 aligns across 12 bases. V gave up 2 bases and J gave up 9 bases; unmatched junction bases: 1. Germline V gene sequence: CDR1 MNHNY, CDR2 SVGAGI (reference sequence). The CDR3 is 13 amino acids.

This clonotype occurred a few times. The genes are TRBV9 and TRBJ2-1; D not certain. CDR1 and CDR2 from the germline V gene are SGDLS and YYNGEE. The CDR3 sequence is 14 residues long. Trimming stripped 2 bases from V and 4 bases from J, with 10 bases between. The CDR3, as DNA: TGTGCCAGCAGCGTGGCGCCAGTTTACAATGAGCAGTTCTTC. Protein: CASSVAPVYNEQFF. Together with reference TRBV9 and TRBJ2-1, the CDR3 gives the full variable domain: DSGVTQTPKHLITATGQRVTLRCSPRSGDLSVYWYQQSLDQGLQFLIQYYNGEERAKGNILERFSAQQFPDLHSELNLSSLELGDSALYFCASSVAPVYNEQFFGPGTRLTVL.

This clonotype came up many times. The chain carries TRBV7-6 and TRBJ2-1; tentative D call: TRBD2 (5 bases). Per the germline V gene, CDR1 is SGHVS and CDR2 is FNYEAQ. The CDR3 totals 16 residues. Trimming took 1 base from V and 6 from J, leaving 16 bases between them. CDR3 amino acids: CASSLGILASLNEQFF. The CDR3 coding sequence is TGTGCCAGCAGCTTAGGGATCCTAGCAAGCCTCAATGAGCAGTTCTTC.

V is TRBV28 and J is TRBJ2-2; D remains ambiguous. The CDR3 runs 14 residues. CDR1 MDHEN and CDR2 SYDVKM come from the germline V gene. The ends were cut back, 5 bases at V and 6 bases at J, with 13 bases in the middle. The CDR3 protein is CASSPRLAPGELFF. In DNA, the CDR3 is TGTGCCAGCAGTCCCCGACTTGCTCCCGGGGAGCTGTTTTTT.

This clonotype was picked up many times. The chain carries TRBV12-3 or TRBV12-4 and TRBJ1-2; 9 bases agree with TRBD1. The J segment lost 4 bases and the V segment lost 5 bases, leaving 5 bases of the junction unmatched. The CDR3 covers 14 residues. CDR3: CASSGDRALYGYTF. DNA of the CDR3: TGTGCCAGCAGTGGGGACAGGGCCCTCTATGGCTACACCTTC.

There are a few counts of this clonotype. The rearrangement links TRBV5-1 to TRBJ2-2; possibly TRBD1 for D (5 bases). The CDR3 has 13 amino acids. The V and J ends lost 4 bases and 6 bases respectively, with 10 bases between them. Germline CDR1 and CDR2: SGHRS and YFSETQ. CDR3 in amino acids: CASSETGPGELFF. The CDR3 bases are TGCGCCAGCAGCGAAACAGGCCCCGGGGAGCTGTTTTTT.

In this sample, this clonotype turned up many times. CDR3 DNA sequence: TGTGCCAGCAGCCGCGGGACAGGGAGCAACGAGCAGTACTTC. Translation gives CASSRGTGSNEQYF. The genes are TRBV5-6 and TRBJ2-7; TRBD1 agrees at 9 bases. Per the germline V gene, CDR1 is SGHDT and CDR2 is YYEEEE. The length of the CDR3 is 14 residues. The V gene end was trimmed by 4 bases and the J gene end by 5 bases; junction bases not matched to a gene: 7.

The rearrangement joins TRBV19 to TRBJ1-2; TRBD1 matches at 12 bases. There are 15 residues in the CDR3. With 5 bases clipped from V and 4 bases from J, the junction kept 5 bases outside the gene matches. CDR1 is LNHDA, CDR2 SQIVND, per germline (reference sequence). The DNA for the CDR3 is TGTGCCAGTAGTTCAGGGACAGGGGGCTCCTATGGCTACACCTTC. Protein sequence: CASSSGTGGSYGYTF.

This clonotype was observed many times. This chain uses TRBV24-1 with TRBJ1-1; a weak D match, TRBD1 (5 bases). CDR3 size: 14 residues. Germline V gene lookup returns CDR1 KGHDR and CDR2 SFDVKD. The V gene lost 3 bases and the J gene lost 10 bases, with 17 bases spanning the gap. CDR3 nucleotides: TGTGCCACCAGTGATGCCGGGACTCCCCTCGTAGCTTTCTTT. It is translated as CATSDAGTPLVAFF.

In this sample, this clonotype turned up many times. The chain is built from TRBV7-9 and TRBJ2-1; tentative D call: TRBD2 (5 bases). The CDR3 spans 12 residues. The V end was cut by 3 bases, the J end by 7 bases, with 7 bases between. The germline CDR1 and CDR2 sequences are SEHNR and FQNEAQ (reference sequence). Written as DNA, the CDR3 is TGTGCCAGCAGCTTCCCGGGGAATGAGCAGTTCTTC. Translating it yields CASSFPGNEQFF.

This clonotype was detected many times. This chain connects TRBV5-4 to TRBJ1-2, with 7 nucleotides matching TRBD1. The CDR3 extends over 15 amino acids. Trimming removed 4 bases from V and 4 bases from J; junction bases left unmatched: 10. Looked up from germline, CDR1 is SGHNT and CDR2 is YYREEE (reference sequence). The CDR3 here is CASSRPDRVGYGYTF. DNA of the CDR3: TGTGCCAGCAGCCGACCCGACAGGGTGGGCTATGGCTACACCTTC.

This chain connects TRBV13 to TRBJ2-2; 7 bases fit TRBD1. The J segment lost 3 bases and the V segment lost 5 bases, leaving 3 bases of the junction unmatched. CDR3 length: 14 residues. The germline V gene has CDR1 PRHDT and CDR2 FYEKMQ (reference sequence). In nucleotides, the CDR3 is TGTGCCAGCAGCCGTGGGACAGACACCGGGGAGCTGTTTTTT. It encodes CASSRGTDTGELFF.

This clonotype was detected many times. V usage is TRBV2 and J usage is TRBJ2-7; possibly TRBD2 for D (5 bases). CDR1 SNHLY and CDR2 FYNNEI come from the germline V gene. The CDR3 is 14 amino acids. The V gene lost 6 bases and the J gene lost 0 bases, with 12 bases spanning the gap. As DNA, the CDR3 is TGTGCCAGCAGAGACTTCGCGGGCTCCTACGAGCAGTACTTC. Its translation is CASRDFAGSYEQYF. Supplemented by reference TRBV2 and TRBJ2-7, the full variable domain reads EPEVTQTPSHQVTQMGQEVILRCVPISNHLYFYWYRQILGQKVEFLVSFYNNEISEKSEIFDDQFSVERPDGSNFTLKIRSTKLEDSAMYFCASRDFAGSYEQYFGPGTRLTVT.

The V call is TRBV7-9, the J call TRBJ1-4, with 8 positions matching TRBD1. The CDR3 runs 16 residues. The germline V gene has CDR1 SEHNR and CDR2 FQNEAQ (reference sequence). Trimming at V came to 2 bases and at J to 5 bases, leaving 7 bases not matched to a gene. CDR3 sequence: CASSLSPQGGNEKLFF. In DNA, the CDR3 is TGTGCCAGCAGCTTATCCCCACAGGGGGGGAATGAAAAACTGTTTTTT.

There are a few counts of this clonotype. The CDR3 nucleotides read TGTGCCAGCAGTTACCAACAGGGGCGTCGAAACACCACTGAAGCTTTCTTT. Translating gives CASSYQQGRRNTTEAFF. This rearrangement joins TRBV6-5 to TRBJ1-1, with 7 bases matching TRBD1. Per the germline V gene, CDR1 is MNHEY and CDR2 is SVGAGI. The length of the CDR3 is 17 residues. J gave up 4 bases and V 2 bases, and 13 bases lay outside the gene matches.

This clonotype was recorded at least ten times. The rearrangement uses TRBV5-1 and TRBJ2-1, with no clear D. Germline CDR1 is SGHRS and CDR2 is YFSETQ. Trimming removed 0 bases from V and 5 bases from J, with 12 bases in between. This CDR3 spans 15 amino acids. The CDR3 loop is CASSLGWGGDNEQFF. In nucleotides, the CDR3 is TGCGCCAGCAGCTTGGGCTGGGGTGGGGACAATGAGCAGTTCTTC.

This clonotype was found many times. The chain joins TRBV12-3 or TRBV12-4 to TRBJ2-1, with D perhaps TRBD2 (6 bases). V was cut by 2 bases and J by 6 bases, with 11 bases left in between. The CDR3 loop spans 14 amino acids. The CDR3 reads CASSLPGRGNEQFF. In DNA form, the CDR3 reads TGTGCCAGCAGTTTACCAGGGCGGGGCAATGAGCAGTTCTTC.

This clonotype was seen ten or more times. V usage is TRBV29-1 and J usage is TRBJ1-5; TRBD1 matches 10 bases. This CDR3 region has 14 residues. With V trimmed by 5 bases and J by 2 bases, 3 bases remained unmatched. Germline assignment: CDR1 SQVTM and CDR2 ANQGSEA. The CDR3 nucleotides are TGCAGCGTTACCGGGACAGGGGGCAATCAGCCCCAGCATTTT. Protein sequence: CSVTGTGGNQPQHF.

This clonotype was seen repeatedly, ten times or more. V is TRBV4-2 and J is TRBJ2-7, with unresolved D. Deletions cut 0 bases from V and 3 bases from J, with 6 bases between. From germline, CDR1 is LGHNA and CDR2 YNFKEQ. The CDR3 length is 13 residues. CDR3 DNA sequence: TGTGCCAGCAGCCAAGAGGACGGCTACGAGCAGTACTTC. It yields the protein CASSQEDGYEQYF.